What follows describes a single T cell receptor (beta chain). Its antigen is unknown. Naive CD8 cells, CD45RO-negative and positively selected for CCR7, excluded terminally differentiated effector memory CD45RA+ cells. These data are taken from a study of shared clonotypes between healthy human individuals. Points from the study as a whole: The researchers took only blood, and tissue repertoires probably look different. Generation probability values for non-shared clonotypes were lower than those for clonotypes shared by all four donors.

Genomic DNA belonging to each subset was distributed in equal measure over several immunoSEQ plates. TCRdb keeps only in-frame clones here, not all; method: immunoSEQ multiplex PCR. The data hold fewer than 850,000 clones, with about 96% observed a single time. The sample comprised naive CD8+ T cells sorted from blood. The TCR was taken from a young man in good health.

CDR3 loop: CASSSGEYSNQPQHF. In DNA, the CDR3 is TGCGCCAGCAGCTCAGGAGAATATAGCAATCAGCCCCAGCATTTT. V is TRBV5-1 and J is TRBJ1-5; D gene unclear. CDR3 length: 15 amino acids. The germline gives CDR1 SGHRS, CDR2 YFSETQ. V lost 3 bases and J 0 bases, leaving 10 bases between the germline ends.